The 3 T cell receptor beta chains given below trace back to one sample, sequenced in a study of T cell responses to AZD1222 COVID-19 vaccine. The data were produced by immunoSEQ multiplex PCR, yet TCRdb's version contains in-frame clones alone and is incomplete. The sample carries roughly 120,000 clones, about 90% recorded once. The sample here was peripheral blood, taken 28 days after the second AZD1222 dose. These receptors all stem from an adult who received the AZD1222 COVID-19 vaccine.

This chain joins TRBV4-2 and TRBJ1-6, with 7 bases lining up with TRBD1. This CDR3 contains 19 residues. Trimming at V came to 2 bases and at J to 0 bases, leaving 10 bases not matched to a gene. Germline V gene lookup returns CDR1 LGHNA and CDR2 YNFKEQ. The CDR3 sequence: CASSQLSQGGSSYNSPLHF. CDR3 coding DNA: TGTGCCAGCAGCCAATTGTCTCAGGGGGGGAGCTCCTATAATTCACCCCTCCACTTT.

This rearrangement joins TRBV15 to TRBJ2-7; 10 bases match TRBD1. CDR1 and CDR2 from the germline V gene are LNHNV and YYDKDF (reference sequence). There are 14 residues in the CDR3. Trimming removed 6 bases from V and 1 base from J; junction bases left unmatched: 3. CDR3 DNA: TGTGCCACCAGTAGGACAGGGGGTTCCTACGAGCAGTACTTC. Protein product: CATSRTGGSYEQYF.

Only one count was recorded for this clone. The V call is TRBV6-5, the J call TRBJ2-1; the D gene could be TRBD1 or TRBD2 (6 bases each). The CDR3 is 15 amino acids. The germline gives CDR1 MNHEY, CDR2 SVGAGI. The V end lost 6 bases, the J end lost 1 base, and 13 bases lay between the germline ends. CDR3 amino acids: CASRNGGGSYNEQFF. DNA for the CDR3: TGTGCCAGCAGAAACGGAGGGGGGTCCTACAATGAGCAGTTCTTC.